The next 17 T cell receptor beta chains were all read from a single sample in a study of beta chain features in type 1 diabetes. Whole-study findings and limits: A moderate, significant TCRB CDR3 shortening appeared in type 1 diabetes across four CD4+ subsets.

For these TCRs, the target antigens are not known. The entirety of the isolated RNA underwent reverse transcription, so expressed TCRB transcripts were sequenced. The repertoire was sequenced with immunoSEQ multiplex PCR; TCRdb's copy has only in-frame clones and lacks some. The table records some 660,000 clones, roughly 13% of them present only once. Sequencing was carried out using naive CD4+ T cells from blood. These receptors all come from a man aged 18 to 35 with type 1 diabetes.

V and J are TRBV29-1 and TRBJ1-1, with no clear D. The CDR3 length is 12 residues. The germline gives CDR1 SQVTM, CDR2 ANQGSEA. With 4 bases removed from V and 0 bases from J, the gap between germline ends came to 6 bases. CDR3 protein: CSVGLMNTEAFF. The DNA for the CDR3 is TGCAGCGTTGGTTTAATGAACACTGAAGCTTTCTTT.

The chain joins TRBV30 to TRBJ1-2; D is perhaps TRBD1 (5 bases). The V gene's germline CDR1 is GTSNPN and CDR2 SVGIG (reference sequence). The CDR3 extends over 12 amino acids. The V end lost 4 bases, the J end lost 2 bases, and 8 bases lay between the germline ends. CDR3 coding DNA: TGTGCCTGGAACGAGGGGAACTATGGCTACACCTTC. Translation gives CAWNEGNYGYTF.

This clone was picked up a small number of times. The same CDR3 can be traced to other DNA sequences in this sample. The chain recombines TRBV7-9 with TRBJ2-7, with D perhaps TRBD1 or TRBD2 (5 bases each). CDR1 and CDR2 (germline): SEHNR, FQNEAQ (reference sequence). Trimming took 1 base from V and 7 from J, leaving 14 bases between them. The CDR3 spans 14 residues. The CDR3 nucleotides are TGTGCCAGCAGCTTAGAGGGGCCGAGGGTAGAGCAGTACTTC. Translation: CASSLEGPRVEQYF.

Here the CDR3 reads CASSEFLAGVQETQYF. CDR3 nucleotide sequence: TGTGCCAGCAGTGAATTCCTAGCGGGAGTCCAAGAGACCCAGTACTTC. V is TRBV25-1 and J is TRBJ2-5; TRBD2 matches at 10 bases. Trimming took 1 base from V and 1 from J; bases not matched to a gene: 3. This CDR3 contains 16 residues. Per the germline V gene, CDR1 is MGHDK and CDR2 is SYGVNS. Full variable domain (outside the CDR3, taken from reference TRBV25-1 and TRBJ2-5): EADIYQTPRYLVIGTGKKITLECSQTMGHDKMYWYQQDPGMELHLIHYSYGVNSTEKGDLSSESTVSRIRTEHFPLTLESARPSHTSQYLCASSEFLAGVQETQYFGPGTRLLVL.

The rearrangement joins TRBV5-1 to TRBJ2-1; D gene uncertain. Trimming removed 2 bases from V and 5 bases from J, with 11 bases in between. The CDR3 runs 14 residues. Per the germline V gene, CDR1 is SGHRS and CDR2 is YFSETQ. CDR3 coding DNA: TGCGCCAGCAGCTTCCAAAGGGTAGACAATGAGCAGTTCTTC. This gives the protein CASSFQRVDNEQFF.

The chain carries TRBV6-5 and TRBJ2-5, with D possibly being TRBD2 (7 bases). The CDR3 is made up of 15 amino acids. The germline gives CDR1 MNHEY, CDR2 SVGAGI. Deletions cut 6 bases from V and 4 bases from J, with 18 bases between. In DNA form, the CDR3 reads TGTGCCAGCAGCCGCCGGGGGGCGGGCGGAGAGACCCAGTACTTC. Encoded protein: CASSRRGAGGETQYF.

The V gene is TRBV6-5, the J gene TRBJ2-5; D uncertain. CDR3 length: 12 residues. CDR1 is MNHEY and CDR2 is SVGAGI in the germline V gene. V was pared by 5 bases and J by 2 bases, with 6 bases between. DNA for the CDR3: TGTGCCAGCAGTCAAAAACAAGAGACCCAGTACTTC. This gives the protein CASSQKQETQYF.

This clone was detected a few times. The chain links TRBV18 to TRBJ1-6; D may be TRBD1 (5 bases). Trimming stripped 2 bases from V and 7 bases from J, with 9 bases between. Germline V gene lookup returns CDR1 KGHSH and CDR2 LQKENI. The CDR3 length is 14 residues. This CDR3 reads CASSPSRGNSPLHF. The CDR3 coding sequence is TGTGCCAGCTCACCATCTCGGGGCAATTCACCCCTCCACTTT.

The chain is built from TRBV4-1 and TRBJ2-7; D unclear. Trimming took 3 bases from V and 3 from J, leaving 18 bases between them. CDR3 length equals 16 residues. Looked up from germline, CDR1 is MGHRA and CDR2 is YSYEKL. The CDR3 sequence: CASSQSKTQVVYEQYF. In DNA form, the CDR3 reads TGCGCCAGCAGCCAGAGCAAAACGCAGGTCGTCTACGAGCAGTACTTC.

This sequence joins TRBV19 and TRBJ2-7; D is ambiguous. Germline V CDR1 and CDR2: LNHDA, SQIVND (reference sequence). V was cut by 6 bases and J by 2 bases, with 14 bases left in between. The CDR3 loop spans 14 amino acids. The CDR3 is CASRGRGPPYEQYF. The CDR3, as DNA: TGTGCCAGTAGGGGAAGAGGACCCCCCTACGAGCAGTACTTC. Variable domain in full (rest from reference TRBV19 and TRBJ2-7): DGGITQSPKYLFRKEGQNVTLSCEQNLNHDAMYWYRQDPGQGLRLIYYSQIVNDFQKGDIAEGYSVSREKKESFPLTVTSAQKNPTAFYLCASRGRGPPYEQYFGPGTRLTVT.

The chain joins TRBV11-1 to TRBJ2-1; D ambiguous. The CDR3 runs to 12 residues. Trimming stripped 1 base from V and 8 bases from J, with 6 bases between. Germline V gene lookup returns CDR1 SGHAT and CDR2 FQDESV (reference sequence). For the CDR3, the DNA is TGTGCCAGCAGCTTAGATAGCTATGAGCAGTTCTTC. Translating it yields CASSLDSYEQFF.

This clone was detected only a few times. The chain has TRBV2 and TRBJ1-1; TRBD1 matches at 8 bases. Germline CDR1 is SNHLY and CDR2 is FYNNEI. The CDR3 covers 13 residues. Trimming at V came to 7 bases and at J to 4 bases, leaving 5 bases not matched to a gene. The CDR3 sequence is CASIVQGGTEAFF. CDR3 DNA sequence: TGTGCCAGCATCGTACAGGGGGGCACTGAAGCTTTCTTT. The full variable domain, in which reference TRBV2 and TRBJ1-1 provide the parts outside the CDR3, is EPEVTQTPSHQVTQMGQEVILRCVPISNHLYFYWYRQILGQKVEFLVSFYNNEISEKSEIFDDQFSVERPDGSNFTLKIRSTKLEDSAMYFCASIVQGGTEAFFGQGTRLTVV.

CDR3 coding DNA: TGTGCCAGCAGAAACAGGGCGAACACTGAAGCTTTCTTT. Amino acid sequence: CASRNRANTEAFF. The chain recombines TRBV2 with TRBJ1-1; tentatively, D is TRBD1 (6 bases). Germline V gene sequence: CDR1 SNHLY, CDR2 FYNNEI. Between the trimmed V and J ends, which lost 6 bases and 1 base, there was a span of 9 bases. This CDR3 has 13 residues.

This clone has a handful of counts. The chain employs TRBV7-2 and TRBJ2-7; a possible D gene is TRBD2 (6 bases). V was clipped by 7 bases and J by 0 bases, with 13 bases between them. Germline V CDR1 and CDR2: SGHTA, FQGNSA. The CDR3 is 14 amino acids. CDR3 nucleotide sequence: TGTGCCAGCATGGAGGGTCCGGTCTCCTACGAGCAGTACTTC. Its protein product is CASMEGPVSYEQYF. Using reference TRBV7-2 and TRBJ2-7 for the parts outside the CDR3, the full variable domain is GAGVSQSPSNKVTEKGKDVELRCDPISGHTALYWYRQSLGQGLEFLIYFQGNSAPDKSGLPSDRFSAERTGGSVSTLTIQRTQQEDSAVYLCASMEGPVSYEQYFGPGTRLTVT.

This clone was seen a few times. The chain has TRBV19 and TRBJ2-1; D unclear. This CDR3 spans 12 amino acids. Deletions cut 4 bases from V and 7 bases from J, with 8 bases between. CDR1 and CDR2 (germline): LNHDA, SQIVND (reference sequence). The CDR3 DNA reads TGTGCCAGTAGTAACTACCAAAATGAGCAGTTCTTC. Protein sequence: CASSNYQNEQFF.

This clone occurred a few times. The chain employs TRBV29-1 and TRBJ1-2; D gene ambiguous. V dropped 4 bases and J dropped 2 bases, with 14 bases sitting between them. The germline V gene has CDR1 SQVTM and CDR2 ANQGSEA. The CDR3 is 14 amino acids. In nucleotides, the CDR3 is TGCAGCGTTGGCAATCCGCAACGCAACTATGGCTACACCTTC. This encodes CSVGNPQRNYGYTF.

On this clone: The same CDR3 arises from other DNA sequences in this sample as well. This chain joins TRBV5-1 and TRBJ1-1; 7 bases are a match to TRBD1. CDR1 is SGHRS, CDR2 YFSETQ, per germline. The CDR3 consists of 14 residues. The V and J ends lost 4 bases and 1 base, in that order; junction bases with no gene match: 4. CDR3 residues: CASSLWTGNTEAFF. CDR3 nucleotide sequence: TGCGCCAGCAGCCTCTGGACAGGGAACACTGAAGCTTTCTTT.